The following is a T cell receptor beta chain sequence with its context. Its antigen specificity is not known. Per-base quality was not reported, and no clone a single base away is much larger than it. This specimen comes from a study of blood T cell repertoires in COVID-19 (dated by TCRdb to about 2020). Context from the whole study: Samples from collaborators originated in the United States, Italy and Spain and spanned both the acute and convalescent phases of COVID-19. Subjects who had been exposed to COVID-19, were actively infected with it, or had recovered from it provided the deeply sampled blood TCRbeta repertoires that made up the dataset. The repertoires were released in a freely available public database meant as a resource for research on the immune response to SARS-CoV-2. The samples were drawn from the first 160 participants of the ongoing ImmuneRACE study and from 950 to 1,500 subjects provided by 6 global collaborators. The material from the prospective study consisted of cDNA or gDNA derived from T cells, B-cell-depleted T cells, or PBMCs. Where available, HLA class I and class II types were obtained from metadata supplied by the sample provider rather than from assay-based typing. Nearly every sample came with metadata listing a de-identified subject ID, COVID-19 status, age in years and sex.

TCRbeta CDR3 regions were amplified from genomic DNA using the immunoSEQ Assay, a bias-controlled multiplex PCR. For the original study's pipeline: The number of nucleated cells in each sample was estimated by amplification of reference gene primers within the assay. To quantify the absolute abundance of each unique TCRbeta CDR3 rearrangement, sequence reads were collapsed and filtered. For each sample, productive Simpson clonality was calculated by taking the square root of Simpson's diversity index across productive rearrangements. TCRdb limited this immuneACCESS table to in-frame rearrangements with V and J called. A share of clones is missing; checked studies link under half to unresolved V genes, and the rest is unexplained. V and J calls and clone size are as listed in that table; D and trimming were resolved from the DNA. Recorded for this sample are about 99,000 clones; roughly 80% of them occurred a single time. About 3.3% of the sample is taken by the ten largest.

Its CDR3 holds 14 amino acids, cysteine through phenylalanine. Only CDR3 DNA is held: 42 bases, read in frame from base 1. CDR1 and CDR2 (GTSNPN, SVGIG) derive from the germline V gene (reference sequence). Trimming costs V 4 bases and J 1 base, and their ends lie 11 bases apart. Each collaborating institution followed its own protocols to collect whole blood in K2EDTA tubes. Collaborator samples were shipped for TCRbeta analysis as frozen whole blood, isolated PBMCs, or DNA extracted from either sample type. What the study reported, not specific to this receptor: Clinical and demographic metadata were provided uncurated, with the amount varying by source and participant.

Sequencing used peripheral blood. The rearrangement combines TRBV30 with TRBJ1-3, with the D gene too uncertain to name. This clonotype was sampled from a woman aged 80 or over with active or convalescent COVID-19. The DNA sequence is given as TGTGCCTGGATTCCCGACAAATCTGGAAACACCATATATTTT. Its protein reads: CAWIPDKSGNTIYF.